This TCR beta chain was recorded in a study of T cell responses to AZD1222 COVID-19 vaccine. Points from the study as a whole: There were mostly white British donors and more females than males, and clonal diversity was possibly underestimated.

The CDR3 spans 13 residues. Germline CDR1 is MNHEY and CDR2 is SMNVEV (reference sequence). V was clipped by 4 bases and J by 0 bases, with 7 bases between them. Points on this clone: Its antigen remains unidentified.

Generated by immunoSEQ multiplex PCR, the TCRdb table keeps only in-frame clones and is missing some. Among fewer than 140,000 clones, roughly 88% were seen once, and the ten largest hold 7% to 9%. Sequences were derived from peripheral blood, sampled 28 days after the second AZD1222 dose. The rearrangement links TRBV27 to TRBJ2-7; D call uncertain. The origin of this receptor is an adult who received the AZD1222 COVID-19 vaccine. CDR3 bases: TGTGCCAGCAGTTCTCCAAACTCCTACGAGCAGTACTTC. Protein: CASSSPNSYEQYF.